The 8 T cell receptor beta chains below come from one sample, sequenced in a study of blood T cell repertoires in COVID-19. Sequencing was performed with immunoSEQ multiplex PCR; in TCRdb, only in-frame clones are kept and a portion is missing. The sample carries roughly 54,000 clones, around 86% recorded once. The sequencing sample was made of peripheral blood. These receptors all come from a human donor in a cohort sampled during active COVID-19.

V and J are TRBV19 and TRBJ1-3; D is unclear. CDR3 length: 16 amino acids. Germline V gene lookup returns CDR1 LNHDA and CDR2 SQIVND (reference sequence). Between the trimmed V and J ends, which lost 3 bases and 0 bases, there was a span of 12 bases. CDR3 DNA: TGTGCCAGTAGTATGGGCAGCTTTTCCTCTGGAAACACCATATATTTT. This gives the protein CASSMGSFSSGNTIYF. The whole variable domain, remainder taken from reference TRBV19 and TRBJ1-3, is DGGITQSPKYLFRKEGQNVTLSCEQNLNHDAMYWYRQDPGQGLRLIYYSQIVNDFQKGDIAEGYSVSREKKESFPLTVTSAQKNPTAFYLCASSMGSFSSGNTIYFGEGSWLTVV.

The J gene is TRBJ2-6, the V gene TRBV11-1, with D possibly being TRBD1 (6 bases). From germline, CDR1 is SGHAT and CDR2 FQDESV (reference sequence). Trimming cost V 5 bases and J 6 bases, with 8 bases left between them. The CDR3 length is 13 residues. DNA for the CDR3: TGTGCCAGCAGCCTGGGACAGGCCAACGTCCTGACTTTC. The encoded protein is CASSLGQANVLTF.

The chain carries TRBV28 and TRBJ1-4; 9 bases align to TRBD1. Germline V gene data show CDR1 as MDHEN and CDR2 as SYDVKM. V lost 5 bases and J lost 11; bases outside the gene matches: 3. This CDR3 region has 12 residues. CDR3 loop: CASSPQGAKLFF. The CDR3 region has the DNA TGTGCCAGCAGTCCACAGGGGGCGAAACTGTTTTTT.

J is TRBJ2-7 and V is TRBV7-8; tentatively, D is TRBD1 (5 bases). Germline CDR1 reads SGHVS; CDR2 reads FQNEAQ. The CDR3 totals 14 residues. V was shortened by 2 bases and J by 4 bases, with 12 bases between the two germline ends. The CDR3 region is CASSLTGSVYEQYF. The CDR3 DNA is TGTGCCAGCAGCTTAACAGGATCCGTATACGAGCAGTACTTC.

This clone was recorded once. The rearrangement links TRBV28 to TRBJ1-5; 7 nucleotides line up with TRBD1. CDR1 is MDHEN, CDR2 SYDVKM, per germline. J was trimmed by 1 base and V by 5 bases; bases with no gene match: 11. The length of the CDR3 is 17 residues. The CDR3 nucleotides read TGTGCCAGCAGTCCTCGCTATTACAGGGGAAGCAATCAGCCCCAGCATTTT. Translated: CASSPRYYRGSNQPQHF. Full variable domain (remainder filled in from reference TRBV28 and TRBJ1-5): DVKVTQSSRYLVKRTGEKVFLECVQDMDHENMFWYRQDPGLGLRLIYFSYDVKMKEKGDIPEGYSVSREKKERFSLILESASTNQTSMYLCASSPRYYRGSNQPQHFGDGTRLSIL.

This chain joins TRBV5-3 and TRBJ2-7; TRBD1 aligns across 7 bases. TRBV5-3 is marked as an open reading frame, function uncertain. The CDR3 length is 16 residues. V dropped 2 bases and J dropped 0; count of bases not matched to a gene: 8. The CDR3 spells CARSFFVTGRSYEQYF. The CDR3 region has the DNA TGTGCCAGAAGCTTCTTTGTGACAGGGCGCTCCTACGAGCAGTACTTC.

The table lists this clone with a count of one. The chain couples TRBV20-1 to TRBJ1-2; 7 bases map to TRBD1. The CDR3 covers 11 residues. With 3 bases clipped from V and 8 bases from J, the junction kept 3 bases outside the gene matches. Per germline, CDR1 DFQATT and CDR2 SNEGSKA (reference sequence). This CDR3 is CSASQGEGYTF. CDR3 bases: TGCAGTGCTAGCCAGGGGGAAGGCTACACCTTC.

The chain has TRBV5-1 and TRBJ1-3, with a tentative D call TRBD1 (6 bases). The CDR3 has 14 residues. From germline, CDR1 is SGHRS and CDR2 YFSETQ. Trimming stripped 1 base from V and 8 bases from J, with 13 bases between. The CDR3 sequence: CASSLFSGEDTIYF. CDR3 nucleotides: TGCGCCAGCAGCTTGTTTTCAGGGGAAGACACCATATATTTT.